Included here is one T cell receptor (beta chain) sequence, with context. Amplicons of TCR beta CDR3 were generated from genomic DNA by two-round multiplex PCR. The first round of PCR was done with primers that matched each TRBV and TRBJ gene. TCRdb reprocessed the multiplex PCR reads via MiXCR and lists one record per CDR3 protein. The data contain more than 11,000 distinct CDR3 sequences, roughly 50% of them singletons. This entry is derived from a study of prognosis after radiotherapy for stage I lung cancer. The starting material was PBMCs, obtained before or after stereotactic body radiation therapy (not recorded which). The clonotype comes from a donor aged 50 or older with non-small cell lung cancer.

As DNA, the CDR3 is TGTGCCAGCAGCCTCGGGCCGCGGGGAGGCTATGGCTACACCTTC. Translating gives CASSLGPRGGYGYTF. The V call is TRBV2, the J call TRBJ1-2; D not resolved. The CDR3 loop spans 15 amino acids. Germline assignment: CDR1 SNHLY and CDR2 FYNNEI. V shed 6 bases and J shed 4 bases, with 18 bases lying between them. Combining the CDR3 with reference TRBV2 and TRBJ1-2 gives the whole variable domain EPEVTQTPSHQVTQMGQEVILRCVPISNHLYFYWYRQILGQKVEFLVSFYNNEISEKSEIFDDQFSVERPDGSNFTLKIRSTKLEDSAMYFCASSLGPRGGYGYTFGSGTRLTVV.